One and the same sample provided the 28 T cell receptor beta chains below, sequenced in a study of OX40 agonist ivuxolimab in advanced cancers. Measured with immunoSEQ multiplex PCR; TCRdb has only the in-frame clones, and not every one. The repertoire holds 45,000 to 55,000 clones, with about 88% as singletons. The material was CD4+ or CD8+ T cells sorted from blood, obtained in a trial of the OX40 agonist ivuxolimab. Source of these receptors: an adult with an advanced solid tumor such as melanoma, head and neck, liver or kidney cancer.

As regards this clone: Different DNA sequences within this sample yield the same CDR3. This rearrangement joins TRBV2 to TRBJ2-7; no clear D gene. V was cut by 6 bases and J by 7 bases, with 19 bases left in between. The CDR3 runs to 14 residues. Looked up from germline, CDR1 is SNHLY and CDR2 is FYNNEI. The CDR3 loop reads CASSPSLVLYEQYF. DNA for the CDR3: TGTGCCAGCAGCCCCTCCCTTGTCCTCTATGAGCAGTACTTC.

CDR3 nucleotide sequence: TGTGCCAGTAGTACTTATAGCGGGAGGGGAGAGACCCAGTACTTC. As protein: CASSTYSGRGETQYF. V and J are TRBV19 and TRBJ2-5, with TRBD2 identical over 11 bases. In germline, CDR1 is LNHDA, CDR2 SQIVND (reference sequence). CDR3 length equals 15 residues. The ends lost 4 bases at V and 4 bases at J; junction bases unmatched: 5.

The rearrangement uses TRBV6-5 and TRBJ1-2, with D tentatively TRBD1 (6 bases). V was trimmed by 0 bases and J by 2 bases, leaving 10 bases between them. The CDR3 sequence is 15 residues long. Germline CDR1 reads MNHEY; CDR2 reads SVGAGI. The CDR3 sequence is CASSYSRGGNYGYTF. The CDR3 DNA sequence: TGTGCCAGCAGTTACTCGAGGGGGGGAAACTATGGCTACACCTTC.

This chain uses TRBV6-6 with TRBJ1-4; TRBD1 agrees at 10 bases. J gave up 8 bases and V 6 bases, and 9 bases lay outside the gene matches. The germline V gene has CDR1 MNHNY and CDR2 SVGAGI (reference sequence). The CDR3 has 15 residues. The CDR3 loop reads CASRTPGQGREKLFF. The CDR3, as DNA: TGTGCCAGCAGAACGCCGGGACAGGGGAGAGAAAAACTGTTTTTT.

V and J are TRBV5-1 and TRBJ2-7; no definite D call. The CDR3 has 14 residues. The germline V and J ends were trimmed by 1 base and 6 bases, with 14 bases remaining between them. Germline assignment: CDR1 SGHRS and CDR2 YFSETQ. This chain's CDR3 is CASSLSQVGSEQYF. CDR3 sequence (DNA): TGCGCCAGCAGCTTGTCTCAGGTAGGGTCCGAGCAGTACTTC.

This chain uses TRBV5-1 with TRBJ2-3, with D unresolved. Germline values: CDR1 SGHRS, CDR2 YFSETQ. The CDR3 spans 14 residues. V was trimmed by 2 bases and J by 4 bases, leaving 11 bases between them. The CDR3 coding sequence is TGCGCCAGCAGCTTCGCCGGCTTCCCAGATACGCAGTATTTT. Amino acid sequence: CASSFAGFPDTQYF.

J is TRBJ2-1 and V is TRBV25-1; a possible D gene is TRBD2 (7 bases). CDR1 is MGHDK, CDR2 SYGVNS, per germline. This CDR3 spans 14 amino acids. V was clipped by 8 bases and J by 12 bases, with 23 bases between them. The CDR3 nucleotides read TGTGCCAGCCGTCCAAAAGGGGGAGGGCCCCCGCAGTTCTTC. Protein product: CASRPKGGGPPQFF.

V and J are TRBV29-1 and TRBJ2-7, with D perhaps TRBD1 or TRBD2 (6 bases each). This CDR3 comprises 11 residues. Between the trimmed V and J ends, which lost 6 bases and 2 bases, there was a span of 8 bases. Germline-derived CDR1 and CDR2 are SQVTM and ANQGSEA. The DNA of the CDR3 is TGCAGCGTCGGGGGCCCCTACGAGCAGTACTTC. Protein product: CSVGGPYEQYF.

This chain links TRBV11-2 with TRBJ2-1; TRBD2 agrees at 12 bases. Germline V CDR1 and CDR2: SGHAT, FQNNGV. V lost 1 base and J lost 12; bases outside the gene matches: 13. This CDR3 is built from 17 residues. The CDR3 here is CASSLAIWTSGTNRQFF. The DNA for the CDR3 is TGTGCCAGCAGCTTAGCAATTTGGACTAGCGGGACGAATAGGCAGTTCTTC. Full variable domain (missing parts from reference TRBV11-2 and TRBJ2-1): EAGVAQSPRYKIIEKRQSVAFWCNPISGHATLYWYQQILGQGPKLLIQFQNNGVVDDSQLPKDRFSAERLKGVDSTLKIQPAKLEDSAVYLCASSLAIWTSGTNRQFFGPGTRLTVL.

CDR3 sequence (DNA): TGTGCCACCAGCCCAGGACAGGAGATATACGAGCAGTACTTC. It encodes CATSPGQEIYEQYF. The chain couples TRBV15 to TRBJ2-7, with 7 nucleotides matching TRBD1. The CDR3 runs to 14 residues. V lost 5 bases, J lost 4 bases, and 8 bases stayed unmatched. In germline, CDR1 is LNHNV, CDR2 YYDKDF (reference sequence).

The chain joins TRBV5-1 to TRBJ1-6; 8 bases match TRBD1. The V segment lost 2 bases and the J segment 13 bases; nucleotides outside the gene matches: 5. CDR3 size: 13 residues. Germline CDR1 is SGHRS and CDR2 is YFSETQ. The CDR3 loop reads CASSLQTGEPLHF. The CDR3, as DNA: TGCGCCAGCAGCTTACAGACAGGGGAGCCCCTCCACTTT.

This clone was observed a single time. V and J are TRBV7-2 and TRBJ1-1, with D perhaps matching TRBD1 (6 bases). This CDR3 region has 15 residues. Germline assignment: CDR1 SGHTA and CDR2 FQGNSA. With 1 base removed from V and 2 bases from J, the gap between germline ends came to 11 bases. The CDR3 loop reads CASSLVGGGNTEAFF. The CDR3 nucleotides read TGTGCCAGCAGCTTAGTAGGGGGGGGCAACACTGAAGCTTTCTTT.

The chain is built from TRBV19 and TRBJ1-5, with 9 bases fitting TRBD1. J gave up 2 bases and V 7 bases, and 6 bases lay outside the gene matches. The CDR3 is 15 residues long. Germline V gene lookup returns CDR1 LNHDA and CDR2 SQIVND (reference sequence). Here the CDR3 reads CASNPTGGGNQPQHF. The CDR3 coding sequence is TGTGCCAGTAACCCGACAGGGGGTGGCAATCAGCCCCAGCATTTT.

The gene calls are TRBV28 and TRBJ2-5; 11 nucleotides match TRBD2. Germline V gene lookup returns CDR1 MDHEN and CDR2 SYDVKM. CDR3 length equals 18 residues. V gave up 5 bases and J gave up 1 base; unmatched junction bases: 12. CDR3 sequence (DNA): TGTGCCAGCAGTATTGACACCTGGACTAGCGGGTCCCAAGAGACCCAGTACTTC. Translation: CASSIDTWTSGSQETQYF.

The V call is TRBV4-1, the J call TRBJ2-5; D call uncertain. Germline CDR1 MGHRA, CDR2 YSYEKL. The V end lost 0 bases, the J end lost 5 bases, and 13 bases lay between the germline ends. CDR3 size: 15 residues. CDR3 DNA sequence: TGCGCCAGCAGCCAAGATTTTAAGCGTGGGGAGACCCAGTACTTC. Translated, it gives CASSQDFKRGETQYF.

The CDR3 DNA reads as TGTGCCAGCTCAAAGGACGGAATCTCCTACAATGAGCAGTTCTTC. This codes for CASSKDGISYNEQFF. The V gene is TRBV18, the J gene TRBJ2-1; no reliable D call. Germline loops: CDR1 KGHSH, CDR2 LQKENI. The CDR3 covers 15 residues. V lost 5 bases and J lost 0, with 11 bases in between.

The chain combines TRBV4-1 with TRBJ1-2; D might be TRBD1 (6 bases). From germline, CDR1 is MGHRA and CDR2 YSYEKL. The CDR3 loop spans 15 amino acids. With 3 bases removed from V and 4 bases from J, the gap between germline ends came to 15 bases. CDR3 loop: CASSQGRTGLYGYTF. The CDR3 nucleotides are TGCGCCAGCAGCCAGGGACGTACAGGGCTCTATGGCTACACCTTC.

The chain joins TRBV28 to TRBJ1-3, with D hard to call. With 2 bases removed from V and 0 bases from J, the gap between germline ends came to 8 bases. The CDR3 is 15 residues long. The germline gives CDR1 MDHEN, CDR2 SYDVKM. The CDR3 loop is CASSLTGSSGNTIYF. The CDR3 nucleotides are TGTGCCAGCAGTTTAACGGGGTCCTCTGGAAACACCATATATTTT.

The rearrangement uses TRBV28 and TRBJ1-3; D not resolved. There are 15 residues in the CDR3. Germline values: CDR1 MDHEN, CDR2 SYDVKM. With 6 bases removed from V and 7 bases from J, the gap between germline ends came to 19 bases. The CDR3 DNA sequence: TGTGCCAGCAGCGAGGGTGGGAGGGTAGACAACACCATATATTTT. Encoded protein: CASSEGGRVDNTIYF. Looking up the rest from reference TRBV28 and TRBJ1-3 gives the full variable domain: DVKVTQSSRYLVKRTGEKVFLECVQDMDHENMFWYRQDPGLGLRLIYFSYDVKMKEKGDIPEGYSVSREKKERFSLILESASTNQTSMYLCASSEGGRVDNTIYFGEGSWLTVV.

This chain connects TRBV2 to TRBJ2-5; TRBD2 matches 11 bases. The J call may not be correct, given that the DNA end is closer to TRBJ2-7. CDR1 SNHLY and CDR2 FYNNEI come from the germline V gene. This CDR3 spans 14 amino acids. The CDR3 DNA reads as TGTGCCAGCGTTAGCGGGAGGGGTTCCTACGAGCAGTACTTC. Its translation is CASVSGRGSYEQYF.

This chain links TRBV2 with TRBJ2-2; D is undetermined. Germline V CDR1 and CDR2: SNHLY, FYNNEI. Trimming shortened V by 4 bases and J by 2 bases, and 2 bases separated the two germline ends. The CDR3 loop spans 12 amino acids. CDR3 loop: CASSGNTGELFF. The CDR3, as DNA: TGTGCCAGCAGTGGAAACACCGGGGAGCTGTTTTTT.

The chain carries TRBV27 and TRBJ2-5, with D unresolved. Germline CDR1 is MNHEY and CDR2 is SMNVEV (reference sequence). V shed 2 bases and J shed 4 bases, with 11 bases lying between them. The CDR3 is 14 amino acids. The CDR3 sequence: CASSLTALGETQYF. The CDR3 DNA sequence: TGTGCCAGCAGTTTAACGGCGTTAGGAGAGACCCAGTACTTC.

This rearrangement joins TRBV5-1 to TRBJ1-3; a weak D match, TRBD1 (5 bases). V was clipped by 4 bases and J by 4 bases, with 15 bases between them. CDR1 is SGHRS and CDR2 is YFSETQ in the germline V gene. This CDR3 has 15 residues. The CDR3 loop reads CASSPPRDSGNTIYF. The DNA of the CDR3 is TGCGCCAGCAGCCCCCCAAGAGACAGCGGAAACACCATATATTTT.

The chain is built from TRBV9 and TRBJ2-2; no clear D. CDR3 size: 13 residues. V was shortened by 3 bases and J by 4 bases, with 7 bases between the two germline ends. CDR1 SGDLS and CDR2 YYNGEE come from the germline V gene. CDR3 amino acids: CASSALLTGELFF. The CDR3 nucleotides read TGTGCCAGCAGCGCCCTGCTCACCGGGGAGCTGTTTTTT.

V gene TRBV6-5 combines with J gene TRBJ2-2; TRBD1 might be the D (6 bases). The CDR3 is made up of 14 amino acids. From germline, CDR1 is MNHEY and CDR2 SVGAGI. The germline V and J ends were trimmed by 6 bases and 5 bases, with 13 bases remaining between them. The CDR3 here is CASRKQGWTGELFF. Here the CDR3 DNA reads TGTGCCAGCAGGAAGCAGGGGTGGACCGGGGAGCTGTTTTTT.

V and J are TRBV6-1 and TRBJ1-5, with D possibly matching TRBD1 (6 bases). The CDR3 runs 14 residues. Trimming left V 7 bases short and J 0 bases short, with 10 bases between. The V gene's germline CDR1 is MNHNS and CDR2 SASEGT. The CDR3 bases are TGTGCCAGCAATTTCAGGGGTAGCAATCAGCCCCAGCATTTT. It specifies CASNFRGSNQPQHF.

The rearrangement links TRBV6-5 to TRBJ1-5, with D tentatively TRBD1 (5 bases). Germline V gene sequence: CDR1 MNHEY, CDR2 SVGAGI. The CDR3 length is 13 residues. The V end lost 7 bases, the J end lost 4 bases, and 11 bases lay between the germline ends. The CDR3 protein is CASTTGENQPQHF. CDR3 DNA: TGTGCCAGCACCACGGGGGAGAATCAGCCCCAGCATTTT.

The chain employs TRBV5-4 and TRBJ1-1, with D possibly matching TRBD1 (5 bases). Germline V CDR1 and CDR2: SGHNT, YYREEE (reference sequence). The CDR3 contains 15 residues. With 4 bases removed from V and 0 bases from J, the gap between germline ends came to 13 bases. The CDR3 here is CASSPPNRLNTEAFF. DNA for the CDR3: TGTGCCAGCAGCCCCCCTAACAGGTTGAACACTGAAGCTTTCTTT.